The next 17 T cell receptor beta chains were all read from a single sample in a study of shared clonotypes between healthy human individuals. Using immunoSEQ multiplex PCR, the repertoire was profiled, and TCRdb retains in-frame clones only, with some absent. Of 560,000 or so clones listed, approximately 96% are singletons. Terminally differentiated effector memory CD45RA+ cells were excluded from the naive CD8 cells, which were CD45RO-negative and positively selected for CCR7. The specimen was naive CD8+ T cells sorted from blood. The receptors shown here come from a woman aged 25 to 45 in good health.

V gene TRBV28 combines with J gene TRBJ2-5; no firm D call. V lost 6 bases and J 1 base, leaving 12 bases between the germline ends. The CDR3 is made up of 14 amino acids. Germline loops: CDR1 MDHEN, CDR2 SYDVKM. CDR3 sequence (DNA): TGTGCCAGCAGCCTAACGCCGAGCCAAGAGACCCAGTACTTC. The encoded protein is CASSLTPSQETQYF.

This chain links TRBV7-9 with TRBJ2-1; 8 positions match TRBD2. This CDR3 is 14 amino acids long. V was clipped by 2 bases and J by 8 bases; unmatched bases: 5. The germline gives CDR1 SEHNR, CDR2 FQNEAQ (reference sequence). CDR3 protein: CASSLRTSPDEQFF. The DNA for the CDR3 is TGTGCCAGCAGCTTAAGGACTAGCCCCGATGAGCAGTTCTTC.

The chain employs TRBV2 and TRBJ2-1; TRBD2 matches at 9 bases. The CDR3 extends over 13 amino acids. Germline CDR1 reads SNHLY; CDR2 reads FYNNEI. V lost 5 bases and J lost 8; bases outside the gene matches: 4. The CDR3 protein is CASSFGLAYEQFF. The CDR3 DNA sequence: TGTGCCAGCAGTTTCGGACTAGCGTATGAGCAGTTCTTC.

This chain uses TRBV27 with TRBJ2-1; TRBD2 aligns across 15 bases. With 5 bases clipped from V and 3 bases from J, the junction kept 23 bases outside the gene matches. CDR1 is MNHEY, CDR2 SMNVEV, per germline (reference sequence). The CDR3 spans 23 residues. CDR3 DNA: TGTGCCAGCAGTCCTCACCTTGTAACCGGGACTAGCGGGAGGTCCTCTTACTACAATGAGCAGTTCTTC. It is translated as CASSPHLVTGTSGRSSYYNEQFF.

As to this clone: Other nucleotide sequences from this sample produce the same CDR3. The chain recombines TRBV27 with TRBJ2-2; 10 bases agree with TRBD1. CDR1 and CDR2 (germline): MNHEY, SMNVEV (reference sequence). The CDR3 is 14 amino acids. The junction had 3 bases not matched to a gene; V was cut back by 6 bases and J by 5 bases. In nucleotides, the CDR3 is TGTGCCAGCAGCCCGGGACAGGGGACCGGGGAGCTGTTTTTT. This translates into CASSPGQGTGELFF.

The chain carries TRBV29-1 and TRBJ1-1; perhaps TRBD1 as D (5 bases). Germline values: CDR1 SQVTM, CDR2 ANQGSEA. This CDR3 region has 12 residues. V was cut by 7 bases and J by 4 bases, with 13 bases left in between. This chain's CDR3 is CSAGDVATEAFF. CDR3 DNA sequence: TGCAGCGCGGGGGATGTCGCCACTGAAGCTTTCTTT.

The chain couples TRBV19 to TRBJ2-1, with TRBD2 matching over 14 bases. The junction had 7 bases not matched to a gene; V was cut back by 11 bases and J by 7 bases. This CDR3 is 14 amino acids long. Germline V gives CDR1 LNHDA, CDR2 SQIVND (reference sequence). CDR3: CAGGLAGEGNEQFF. CDR3 DNA: TGTGCCGGGGGACTAGCGGGAGAAGGGAATGAGCAGTTCTTC.

As for this clone: Distinct nucleotide sequences in the sample also encode this CDR3. The gene calls are TRBV27 and TRBJ2-1; 11 bases are a match to TRBD2. Germline CDR1 reads MNHEY; CDR2 reads SMNVEV (reference sequence). This CDR3 is built from 15 residues. Germline trimming cut 5 bases from V and 0 bases from J; bases unmatched to any gene: 0. The CDR3 DNA follows: TGTGCCAGCAGTCTAGCGGGAGGCTCCTACAATGAGCAGTTCTTC. It yields the protein CASSLAGGSYNEQFF.

The chain combines TRBV5-1 with TRBJ2-1; 7 bases agree with TRBD1. The CDR3 length is 15 residues. J lost 8 bases, V lost 5 bases, and 13 bases had no gene match. In germline, CDR1 is SGHRS, CDR2 YFSETQ. The CDR3 here is CASSPGRGLKDEQFF. Written as DNA, the CDR3 is TGCGCCAGCAGTCCCGGTAGGGGGCTTAAGGATGAGCAGTTCTTC. Based on the CDR3 plus reference TRBV5-1 and TRBJ2-1, the full variable domain is KAGVTQTPRYLIKTRGQQVTLSCSPISGHRSVSWYQQTPGQGLQFLFEYFSETQRNKGNFPGRFSGRQFSNSRSEMNVSTLELGDSALYLCASSPGRGLKDEQFFGPGTRLTVL.

The chain has TRBV27 and TRBJ2-3, with D perhaps TRBD1 (5 bases). The length of the CDR3 is 15 residues. Trimming pared 7 bases from V and 2 bases from J, leaving 16 bases between. Looked up from germline, CDR1 is MNHEY and CDR2 is SMNVEV (reference sequence). This CDR3 is CASTPVRGATDTQYF. CDR3 bases: TGTGCCAGCACCCCGGTAAGGGGCGCCACAGATACGCAGTATTTT.

With regard to this clone: The same CDR3 also results from other DNA sequences found in this sample. V gene TRBV6-5 combines with J gene TRBJ1-5, with a tentative D call TRBD1 (5 bases). V was shortened by 6 bases and J by 0 bases, with 9 bases between the two germline ends. This CDR3 has 14 amino acids. Germline-derived CDR1 and CDR2 are MNHEY and SVGAGI. CDR3 protein: CASSPGGSNQPQHF. The DNA of the CDR3 is TGTGCCAGCAGCCCCGGGGGTAGCAATCAGCCCCAGCATTTT.

The genes are TRBV7-9 and TRBJ1-1; D not resolved. Trimming took off 5 bases at V and 8 bases at J, with 9 bases between the two ends. This CDR3 has 11 residues. Germline loops: CDR1 SEHNR, CDR2 FQNEAQ (reference sequence). The CDR3 DNA reads as TGTGCCAGCAGCCCAGGTTTAGAAGCTTTCTTT. Translating gives CASSPGLEAFF.

CDR3 loop: CASSLRDTGELFF. For the CDR3, the DNA is TGCGCCAGCAGCCTGAGAGACACCGGGGAGCTGTTTTTT. This chain links TRBV4-1 with TRBJ2-2, with unresolved D. The V and J ends lost 4 bases and 3 bases respectively, with 6 bases between them. The CDR3 contains 13 residues. Germline values: CDR1 MGHRA, CDR2 YSYEKL.

V is TRBV4-1 and J is TRBJ2-1, with unresolved D. Per germline, CDR1 MGHRA and CDR2 YSYEKL. The CDR3 has 13 residues. V was clipped by 4 bases and J by 10 bases, with 14 bases between them. CDR3 nucleotides: TGCGCCAGCAGCCCGGACGGAATTTGGGAGCAGTTCTTC. Its translation is CASSPDGIWEQFF.

The rearrangement uses TRBV28 and TRBJ2-2; D is undetermined. CDR1 MDHEN and CDR2 SYDVKM come from the germline V gene. This CDR3 has 15 residues. The ends were cut back, 7 bases at V and 0 bases at J, with 12 bases in the middle. The CDR3 reads CASTHGHANTGELFF. The CDR3 nucleotides are TGTGCCAGCACCCACGGGCACGCGAACACCGGGGAGCTGTTTTTT.

This clone was detected only once. This chain connects TRBV7-9 to TRBJ2-7; D may be TRBD1 or TRBD2 (5 bases each). The V end was cut by 6 bases, the J end by 0 bases, with 9 bases between. There are 13 residues in the CDR3. Germline V gives CDR1 SEHNR, CDR2 FQNEAQ (reference sequence). The CDR3, as DNA: TGTGCCAGCAGGGGACGGAACTCCTACGAGCAGTACTTC. Its protein is CASRGRNSYEQYF.

The chain combines TRBV28 with TRBJ2-5; 7 nucleotides match TRBD1. Germline CDR1 MDHEN, CDR2 SYDVKM. The junction had 14 bases not matched to a gene; V was cut back by 5 bases and J by 5 bases. The CDR3 length is 16 residues. The CDR3 nucleotides are TGTGCCAGCAGTCCCCTCCCCTCGACAGGGACGGAGACCCAGTACTTC. This encodes CASSPLPSTGTETQYF.